This T cell receptor beta chain was identified during a study of T-cell reconstitution after alpha-beta-depleted transplantation in children. On this clonotype itself: Its specificity is not known.

Regarding the study as a whole: By one year post-transplant, T-cell counts and diversity largely arose from T cells that were newly produced. Some patients' high day-60 TCRbeta diversity was attributed to recipient cells surviving conditioning. Expanded graft clones numbering several hundred reportedly gave rise to alpha-beta T cells about two months after transplant.

The CDR3 runs to 15 residues. This sample's TCRbeta library carried unique molecular identifier barcodes. TCRdb re-called the PCR reads through MiXCR, storing one row per CDR3 protein. The sample includes 550,000 to 600,000 distinct CDR3 sequences, approximately 22% seen only once; the top ten take 13% to 15%. The origin of this receptor is a boy under two years old who had a stem cell transplant for acute myeloid leukemia, so the T cells may come from the graft donor. The source was PBMCs, mostly from graft donor cells, collected 360 days after TCRalphabeta/CD19-depleted stem cell transplant. V and J are TRBV21-1 and TRBJ2-3; TRBD1 is the table's D call, not checked against the DNA. TRBV21-1 is labeled a pseudogene. CDR3 amino acids: CASSRAAPRKDTQYF. The CDR3, as DNA: TGTGCCAGCAGCAGGGCGGCACCACGAAAAGATACGCAGTATTTT.